This T cell receptor beta chain is from a study of blood T cell repertoires in COVID-19. Only a few counts were recorded for this clone. A Seattle source enrolled patients during active infection and followed them longitudinally. There are 14 residues in the CDR3. Trimming pared 3 bases from V and 4 bases from J, leaving 12 bases between. Germline V gene lookup returns CDR1 LNHDA and CDR2 SQIVND (reference sequence). The table came from immunoSEQ multiplex PCR; TCRdb's copy has only in-frame clones and leaves some out. This table holds more than 45,000 clones, roughly four fifths found once. The sequenced sample consisted of peripheral blood. The TCR originated in a man aged 80 or over with COVID-19, enrolled during active disease. The rearrangement links TRBV19 to TRBJ1-1; D unresolved. The CDR3 DNA reads TGTGCCAGTAGTATTGCGAGGCGCGGCACTGAAGCTTTCTTT. It specifies CASSIARRGTEAFF. The whole variable domain, remainder taken from reference TRBV19 and TRBJ1-1, is DGGITQSPKYLFRKEGQNVTLSCEQNLNHDAMYWYRQDPGQGLRLIYYSQIVNDFQKGDIAEGYSVSREKKESFPLTVTSAQKNPTAFYLCASSIARRGTEAFFGQGTRLTVV.